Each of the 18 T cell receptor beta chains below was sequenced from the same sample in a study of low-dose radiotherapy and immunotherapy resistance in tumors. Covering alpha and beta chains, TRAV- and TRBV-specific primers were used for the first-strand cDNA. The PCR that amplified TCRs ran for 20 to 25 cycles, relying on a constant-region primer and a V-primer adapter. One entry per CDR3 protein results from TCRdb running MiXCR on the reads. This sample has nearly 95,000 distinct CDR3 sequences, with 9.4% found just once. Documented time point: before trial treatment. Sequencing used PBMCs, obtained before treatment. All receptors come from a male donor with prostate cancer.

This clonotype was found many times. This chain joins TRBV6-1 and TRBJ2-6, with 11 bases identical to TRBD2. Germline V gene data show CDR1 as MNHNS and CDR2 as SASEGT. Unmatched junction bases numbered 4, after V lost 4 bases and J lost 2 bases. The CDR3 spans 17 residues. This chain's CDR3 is CASSGLAGGPGANVLTF. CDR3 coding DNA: TGTGCCAGCAGTGGATTAGCGGGAGGGCCTGGGGCCAACGTCCTGACTTTC.

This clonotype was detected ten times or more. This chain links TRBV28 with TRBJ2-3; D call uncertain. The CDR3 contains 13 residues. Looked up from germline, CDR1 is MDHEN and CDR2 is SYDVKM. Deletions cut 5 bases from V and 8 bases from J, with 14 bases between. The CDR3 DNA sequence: TGTGCCAGCAGTACCTCGACGAGAGGTACGCAGTATTTT. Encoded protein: CASSTSTRGTQYF.

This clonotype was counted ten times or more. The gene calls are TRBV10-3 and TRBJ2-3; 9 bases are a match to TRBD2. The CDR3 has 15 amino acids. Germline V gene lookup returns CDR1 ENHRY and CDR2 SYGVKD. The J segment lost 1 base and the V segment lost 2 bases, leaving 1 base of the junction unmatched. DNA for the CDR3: TGTGCCATCAGTGAGGCTAGCGGGGGCACAGATACGCAGTATTTT. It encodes CAISEASGGTDTQYF.

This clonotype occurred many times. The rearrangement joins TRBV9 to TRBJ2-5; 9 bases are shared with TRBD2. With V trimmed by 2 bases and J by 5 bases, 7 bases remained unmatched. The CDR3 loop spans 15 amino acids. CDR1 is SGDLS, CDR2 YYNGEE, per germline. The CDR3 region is CASSVLAAGGETQYF. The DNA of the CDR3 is TGTGCCAGCAGCGTGTTAGCAGCGGGAGGCGAGACCCAGTACTTC. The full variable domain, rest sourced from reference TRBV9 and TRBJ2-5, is DSGVTQTPKHLITATGQRVTLRCSPRSGDLSVYWYQQSLDQGLQFLIQYYNGEERAKGNILERFSAQQFPDLHSELNLSSLELGDSALYFCASSVLAAGGETQYFGPGTRLLVL.

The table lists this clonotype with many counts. The CDR3 bases are TGTGCCAGCGGATACCGACAGGGTAGCGAGCAGTACTTC. It specifies CASGYRQGSEQYF. The chain joins TRBV2 to TRBJ2-7; 7 bases fit TRBD1. The V segment lost 8 bases and the J segment 6 bases; nucleotides outside the gene matches: 10. The germline gives CDR1 SNHLY, CDR2 FYNNEI. This CDR3 has 13 amino acids.

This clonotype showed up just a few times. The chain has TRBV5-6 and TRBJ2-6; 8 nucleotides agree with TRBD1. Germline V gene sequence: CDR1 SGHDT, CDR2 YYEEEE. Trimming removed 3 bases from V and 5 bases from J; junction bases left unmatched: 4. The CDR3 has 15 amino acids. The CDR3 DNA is TGTGCCAGCAGCTCGGACAGGGTAAGGGCCAACGTCCTGACTTTC. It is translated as CASSSDRVRANVLTF.

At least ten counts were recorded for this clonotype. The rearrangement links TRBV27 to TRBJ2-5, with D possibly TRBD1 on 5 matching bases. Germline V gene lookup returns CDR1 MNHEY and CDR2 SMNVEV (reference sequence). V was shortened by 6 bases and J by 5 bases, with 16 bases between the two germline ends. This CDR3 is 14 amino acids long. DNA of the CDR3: TGTGCCAGCAGCCCCACCCAGGGCCGGGAGACCCAGTACTTC. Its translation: CASSPTQGRETQYF.

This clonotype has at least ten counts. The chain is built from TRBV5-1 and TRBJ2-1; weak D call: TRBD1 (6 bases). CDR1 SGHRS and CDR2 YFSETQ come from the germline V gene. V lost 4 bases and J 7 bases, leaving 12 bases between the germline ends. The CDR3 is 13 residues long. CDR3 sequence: CASSKQGWNEQFF. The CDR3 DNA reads TGCGCCAGCAGCAAACAGGGTTGGAATGAGCAGTTCTTC.

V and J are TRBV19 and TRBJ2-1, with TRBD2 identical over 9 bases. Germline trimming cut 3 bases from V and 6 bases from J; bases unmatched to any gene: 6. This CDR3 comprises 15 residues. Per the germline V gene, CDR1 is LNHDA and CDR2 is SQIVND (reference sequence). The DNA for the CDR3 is TGTGCCAGTAGTATGTGGCGGGAGGGTCGCAATGAGCAGTTCTTC. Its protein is CASSMWREGRNEQFF.

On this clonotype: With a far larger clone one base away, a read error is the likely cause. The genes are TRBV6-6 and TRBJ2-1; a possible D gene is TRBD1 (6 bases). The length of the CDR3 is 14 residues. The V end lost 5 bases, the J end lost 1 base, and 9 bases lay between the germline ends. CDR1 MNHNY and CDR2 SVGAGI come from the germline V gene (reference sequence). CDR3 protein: CASSTTGSYNEQFF. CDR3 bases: TGTGCCAGCAGTACGACAGGTTCCTACAATGAGCAGTTCTTC.

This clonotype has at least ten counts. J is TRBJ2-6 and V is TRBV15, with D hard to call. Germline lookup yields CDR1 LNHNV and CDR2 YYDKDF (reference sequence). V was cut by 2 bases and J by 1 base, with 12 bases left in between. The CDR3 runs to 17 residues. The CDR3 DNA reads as TGTGCCACCAGCAGAAGACCCTCTGGATCTGGGGCCAACGTCCTGACTTTC. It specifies CATSRRPSGSGANVLTF.

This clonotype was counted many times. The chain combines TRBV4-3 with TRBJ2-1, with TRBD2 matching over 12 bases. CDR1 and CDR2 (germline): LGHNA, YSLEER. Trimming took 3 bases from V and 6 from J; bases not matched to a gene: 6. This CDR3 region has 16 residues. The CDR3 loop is CASSQATSGSLNEQFF. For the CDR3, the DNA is TGCGCCAGCAGCCAGGCGACTAGCGGGAGTCTCAATGAGCAGTTCTTC.

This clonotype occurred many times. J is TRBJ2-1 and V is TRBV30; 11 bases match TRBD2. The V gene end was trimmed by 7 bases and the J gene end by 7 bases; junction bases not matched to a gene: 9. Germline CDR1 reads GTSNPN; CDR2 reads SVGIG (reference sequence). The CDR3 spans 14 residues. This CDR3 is CASPRGLAVNEQFF. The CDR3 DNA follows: TGTGCCTCACCTAGGGGACTAGCGGTAAATGAGCAGTTCTTC.

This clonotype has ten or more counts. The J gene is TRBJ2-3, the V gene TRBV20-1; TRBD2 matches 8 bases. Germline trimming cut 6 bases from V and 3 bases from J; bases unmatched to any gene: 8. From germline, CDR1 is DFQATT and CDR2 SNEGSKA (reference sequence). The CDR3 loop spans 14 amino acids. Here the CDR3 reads CSAKSGSGTDTQYF. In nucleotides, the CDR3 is TGCAGTGCCAAAAGCGGGAGCGGGACAGATACGCAGTATTTT.

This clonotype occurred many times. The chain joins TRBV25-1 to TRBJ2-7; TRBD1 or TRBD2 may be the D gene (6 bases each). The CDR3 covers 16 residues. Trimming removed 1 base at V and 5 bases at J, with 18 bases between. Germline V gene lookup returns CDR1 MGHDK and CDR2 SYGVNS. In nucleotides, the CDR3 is TGTGCCAGCAGTGAATTAGGGGGGAGAAGTAGTAACGAGCAGTACTTC. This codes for CASSELGGRSSNEQYF.

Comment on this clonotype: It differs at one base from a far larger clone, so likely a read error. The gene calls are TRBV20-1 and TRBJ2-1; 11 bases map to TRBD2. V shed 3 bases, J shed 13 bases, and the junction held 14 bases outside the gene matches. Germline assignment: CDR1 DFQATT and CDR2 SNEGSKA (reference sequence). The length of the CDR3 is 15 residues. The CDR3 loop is CSASTLAGGYGTQFF. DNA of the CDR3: TGCAGTGCTAGTACGCTAGCGGGAGGTTACGGGACCCAGTTCTTC.

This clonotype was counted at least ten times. DNA of the CDR3: TGCAGCGTAGTAGTCCCCCCCGGGAACTATGGCTACACCTTC. Translation: CSVVVPPGNYGYTF. The V call is TRBV29-1, the J call TRBJ1-2; D is unresolved. The CDR3 spans 14 residues. V dropped 6 bases and J dropped 2 bases, with 16 bases sitting between them. Germline V gene lookup returns CDR1 SQVTM and CDR2 ANQGSEA.

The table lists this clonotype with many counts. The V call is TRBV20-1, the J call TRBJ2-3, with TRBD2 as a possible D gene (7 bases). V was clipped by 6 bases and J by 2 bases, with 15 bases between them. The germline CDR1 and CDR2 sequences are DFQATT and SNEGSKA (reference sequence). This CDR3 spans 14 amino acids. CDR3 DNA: TGCAGTGCGAGCGCGGGGGCACACACAGATACGCAGTATTTT. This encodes CSASAGAHTDTQYF.